The 18 T cell receptor beta chains below were found in one sample sequenced in a study of CD8+ T cells in alopecia areata. Treatment noted: oral pan-JAK inhibitor, 5-10 mg twice daily. Sequencing templates came from extracted RNA that was reverse transcribed into cDNA. TCRdb keeps only in-frame clones here, not all; method: immunoSEQ multiplex PCR. The data show some 170,000 clones, with less than 70% seen just once and 10% to 12% held by the top ten. Sequenced here: CD8+ T cells sorted from blood, sampled at week 24, from a patient treated with tofacitinib. The receptors were gathered from a human donor with alopecia areata.

V is TRBV9 and J is TRBJ1-1; D is uncertain. V lost 4 bases and J lost 6, with 19 bases in between. Germline V lookup: CDR1 SGDLS, CDR2 YYNGEE. The CDR3 has 15 residues. CDR3 nucleotides: TGTGCCAGCAGCCCTCTTCCGGGCGCGATGGCTGAAGCTTTCTTT. Protein: CASSPLPGAMAEAFF.

The chain employs TRBV19 and TRBJ2-3; D remains ambiguous. The V gene's germline CDR1 is LNHDA and CDR2 SQIVND (reference sequence). The CDR3 totals 13 residues. Trimming cost V 5 bases and J 4 bases, with 10 bases left between them. CDR3 in DNA: TGTGCCAGTAGTCAGAGCGCCCCAGATACGCAGTATTTT. It is translated as CASSQSAPDTQYF.

The chain carries TRBV7-9 and TRBJ2-7; 8 bases fit TRBD2. V lost 6 bases to trimming and J lost 4 bases; unmatched junction nucleotides: 2. The CDR3 length is 12 residues. CDR1 is SEHNR and CDR2 is FQNEAQ in the germline V gene (reference sequence). CDR3 sequence reads: CASSPGGYEQYF. The DNA of the CDR3 is TGTGCCAGCAGTCCGGGAGGGTACGAGCAGTACTTC.

The chain recombines TRBV5-1 with TRBJ2-3; D is perhaps TRBD2 (7 bases). V was trimmed by 5 bases and J by 5 bases, leaving 21 bases between them. The CDR3 length is 16 residues. Germline lookup yields CDR1 SGHRS and CDR2 YFSETQ. The CDR3 bases are TGCGCCAGCAGTAAATCTGCGCGGGGGCTGGAAGATACGCAGTATTTT. Translating it yields CASSKSARGLEDTQYF.

This clone was detected a few times. The chain links TRBV18 to TRBJ2-2; a weak D match, TRBD1 (5 bases). Trimming took off 3 bases at V and 4 bases at J, with 12 bases between the two ends. The CDR3 is 15 amino acids. CDR1 and CDR2 from the germline V gene are KGHSH and LQKENI. The CDR3 loop is CASSPRTGPTGELFF. CDR3 DNA: TGTGCCAGCTCACCCAGAACAGGACCCACCGGGGAGCTGTTTTTT.

There are a few counts of this clone. V is TRBV7-9 and J is TRBJ2-5; D remains ambiguous. The CDR3 has 13 residues. The V end was cut by 1 base, the J end by 1 base, with 4 bases between. CDR1 and CDR2 (germline): SEHNR, FQNEAQ (reference sequence). CDR3 DNA sequence: TGTGCCAGCAGCTTAGGTACCCAAGAGACCCAGTACTTC. Protein: CASSLGTQETQYF.

The V and J genes are TRBV9 and TRBJ1-2, with no clear D. Trimming pared 5 bases from V and 2 bases from J, leaving 13 bases between. Germline V gene lookup returns CDR1 SGDLS and CDR2 YYNGEE. The CDR3 is 14 residues long. CDR3 residues: CASSFRGVNYGYTF. The CDR3 coding sequence is TGTGCCAGCAGTTTCCGGGGAGTAAACTATGGCTACACCTTC.

V usage is TRBV14 and J usage is TRBJ2-1, with 9 bases lining up with TRBD1. Trimming cost V 3 bases and J 6 bases; bases outside gene matches: 12. The CDR3 length is 17 residues. Germline CDR1 SGHDN, CDR2 FVKESK. For the CDR3, the DNA is TGTGCCAGCAGCCATACGGCGCGGGACAGGGTAATCAATGAGCAGTTCTTC. Protein sequence: CASSHTARDRVINEQFF. Looking up the rest from reference TRBV14 and TRBJ2-1 gives the full variable domain: EAGVTQFPSHSVIEKGQTVTLRCDPISGHDNLYWYRRVMGKEIKFLLHFVKESKQDESGMPNNRFLAERTGGTYSTLKVQPAELEDSGVYFCASSHTARDRVINEQFFGPGTRLTVL.

The CDR3 protein is CASSPRVAGANVLTF. The CDR3 bases are TGTGCCAGCAGCCCCAGGGTAGCGGGGGCCAACGTCCTGACTTTC. The rearrangement joins TRBV7-2 to TRBJ2-6, with D possibly called TRBD1 or TRBD2 (5 bases each). CDR3 size: 15 residues. Germline V gene data show CDR1 as SGHTA and CDR2 as FQGNSA. V lost 5 bases and J lost 4, with 12 bases in between.

This clone appeared once. V is TRBV4-3 and J is TRBJ1-2; a possible D gene is TRBD1 (5 bases). Trimming cost V 3 bases and J 6 bases, with 11 bases left between them. Germline CDR1 and CDR2: LGHNA and YSLEER. CDR3 size: 13 residues. This CDR3 is CASSHGTADGYTF. The CDR3 DNA is TGCGCCAGCAGCCATGGGACGGCGGATGGCTACACCTTC.

This clone has a handful of counts. V and J are TRBV29-1 and TRBJ2-5; D is perhaps TRBD2 (6 bases). Germline assignment: CDR1 SQVTM and CDR2 ANQGSEA. With 4 bases removed from V and 2 bases from J, the gap between germline ends came to 14 bases. The CDR3 extends over 14 amino acids. CDR3 DNA sequence: TGCAGCGTTGTGCAGGCACGGGGGCAAGAGACCCAGTACTTC. Protein product: CSVVQARGQETQYF.

The genes are TRBV6-5 and TRBJ2-3, with a possible D match to TRBD2 (6 bases). Trimming shortened V by 0 bases and J by 4 bases, and 11 bases separated the two germline ends. The CDR3 spans 15 residues. Looked up from germline, CDR1 is MNHEY and CDR2 is SVGAGI. The CDR3 coding sequence is TGTGCCAGCAGTTACTCACTAGCTAGCGCAGATACGCAGTATTTT. This gives the protein CASSYSLASADTQYF.

In this sample, this clone turned up a few times. The V gene is TRBV2, the J gene TRBJ2-6; the match to TRBD1 covers 9 bases. The CDR3 has 17 residues. V shed 9 bases, J shed 4 bases, and the junction held 13 bases outside the gene matches. Germline lookup yields CDR1 SNHLY and CDR2 FYNNEI. CDR3 nucleotides: TGTGCCAGGGAAGACCGGGACAGGGATCCAGGGGCCAACGTCCTGACTTTC. Encoded protein: CAREDRDRDPGANVLTF.

A few counts support this clone. This rearrangement joins TRBV15 to TRBJ2-3; either TRBD1 or TRBD2 may supply D (6 bases each). Trimming pared 1 base from V and 2 bases from J, leaving 10 bases between. Germline V gene sequence: CDR1 LNHNV, CDR2 YYDKDF (reference sequence). The CDR3 loop spans 15 amino acids. CDR3 loop: CATSRVRGATDTQYF. The DNA for the CDR3 is TGTGCCACCAGCAGAGTGAGGGGGGCCACAGATACGCAGTATTTT.

The chain combines TRBV19 with TRBJ1-5, with no clear D. Germline values: CDR1 LNHDA, CDR2 SQIVND (reference sequence). The length of the CDR3 is 14 residues. Trimming pared 9 bases from V and 0 bases from J, leaving 12 bases between. The DNA of the CDR3 is TGTGCCAGCGCGGTGAGGGATAGCAATCAGCCCCAGCATTTT. Amino acid sequence: CASAVRDSNQPQHF.

This chain connects TRBV29-1 to TRBJ1-2; weak D call: TRBD1 (6 bases). Germline values: CDR1 SQVTM, CDR2 ANQGSEA. The V end lost 2 bases, the J end lost 1 base, and 11 bases lay between the germline ends. The CDR3 has 14 residues. CDR3 DNA sequence: TGCAGCGTTGAATTGGCAGGGGTTAACTATGGCTACACCTTC. Translation gives CSVELAGVNYGYTF. The complete variable domain, with remaining parts taken from reference TRBV29-1 and TRBJ1-2, reads SAVISQKPSRDICQRGTSLTIQCQVDSQVTMMFWYRQQPGQSLTLIATANQGSEATYESGFVIDKFPISRPNLTFSTLTVSNMSPEDSSIYLCSVELAGVNYGYTFGSGTRLTVV.

This clone was recorded a few times. The chain's CDR3 is CATSRREGVPEAFF. For the CDR3, the DNA is TGTGCCACCAGCAGACGTGAAGGGGTCCCTGAAGCTTTCTTT. The V call is TRBV15, the J call TRBJ1-1; TRBD1 is a possible D gene (5 bases). Germline V gene data show CDR1 as LNHNV and CDR2 as YYDKDF (reference sequence). Trimming shortened V by 2 bases and J by 6 bases, and 13 bases separated the two germline ends. The length of the CDR3 is 14 residues.

The chain combines TRBV30 with TRBJ2-2; 9 positions agree with TRBD1. This CDR3 has 13 amino acids. From germline, CDR1 is GTSNPN and CDR2 SVGIG (reference sequence). Trimming removed 5 bases from V and 4 bases from J; junction bases left unmatched: 2. The CDR3, as DNA: TGTGCCTGGTCACAGGGGGCCACCGGGGAGCTGTTTTTT. Protein sequence: CAWSQGATGELFF. Variable domain in full (rest from reference TRBV30 and TRBJ2-2): SQTIHQWPATLVQPVGSPLSLECTVEGTSNPNLYWYRQAAGRGLQLLFYSVGIGQISSEVPQNLSASRPQDRQFILSSKKLLLSDSGFYLCAWSQGATGELFFGEGSRLTVL.